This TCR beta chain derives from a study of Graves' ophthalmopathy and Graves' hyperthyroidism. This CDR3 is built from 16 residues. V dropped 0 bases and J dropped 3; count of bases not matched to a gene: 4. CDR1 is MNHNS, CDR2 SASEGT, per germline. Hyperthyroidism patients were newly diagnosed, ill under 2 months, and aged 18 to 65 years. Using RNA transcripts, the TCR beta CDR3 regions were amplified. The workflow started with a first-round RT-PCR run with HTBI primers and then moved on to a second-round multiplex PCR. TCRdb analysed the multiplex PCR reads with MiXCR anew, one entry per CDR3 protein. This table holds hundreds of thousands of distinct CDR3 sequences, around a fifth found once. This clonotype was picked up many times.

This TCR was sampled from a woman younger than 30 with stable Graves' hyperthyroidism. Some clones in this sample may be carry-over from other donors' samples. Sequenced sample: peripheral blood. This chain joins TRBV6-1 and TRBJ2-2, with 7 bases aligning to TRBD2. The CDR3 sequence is CASSEAPAGYTGELFF. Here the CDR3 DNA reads TGTGCCAGCAGTGAAGCGCCAGCGGGATACACCGGGGAGCTGTTTTTT.